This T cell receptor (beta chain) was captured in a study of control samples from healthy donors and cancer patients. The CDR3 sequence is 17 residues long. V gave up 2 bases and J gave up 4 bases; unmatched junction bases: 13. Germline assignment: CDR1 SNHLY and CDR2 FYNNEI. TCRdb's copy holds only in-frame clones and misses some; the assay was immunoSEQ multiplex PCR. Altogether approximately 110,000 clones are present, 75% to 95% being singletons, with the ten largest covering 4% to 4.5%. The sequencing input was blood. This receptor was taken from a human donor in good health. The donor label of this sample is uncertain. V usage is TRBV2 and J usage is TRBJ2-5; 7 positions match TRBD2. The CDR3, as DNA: TGTGCCAGCAGTGAAATCCGCCGGGGAGGGCGAGGAGAGACCCAGTACTTC. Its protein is CASSEIRRGGRGETQYF.